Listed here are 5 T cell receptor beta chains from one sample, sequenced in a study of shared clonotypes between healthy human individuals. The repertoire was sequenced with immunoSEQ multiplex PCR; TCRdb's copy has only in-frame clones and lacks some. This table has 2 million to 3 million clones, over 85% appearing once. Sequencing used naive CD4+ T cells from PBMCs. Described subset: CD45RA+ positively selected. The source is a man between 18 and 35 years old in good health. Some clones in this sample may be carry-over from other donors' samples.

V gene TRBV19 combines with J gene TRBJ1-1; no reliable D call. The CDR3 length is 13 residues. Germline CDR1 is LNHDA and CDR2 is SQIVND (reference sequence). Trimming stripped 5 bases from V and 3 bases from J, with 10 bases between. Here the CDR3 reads CASSRGEDTEAFF. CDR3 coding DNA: TGTGCCAGTAGTCGCGGGGAGGACACTGAAGCTTTCTTT.

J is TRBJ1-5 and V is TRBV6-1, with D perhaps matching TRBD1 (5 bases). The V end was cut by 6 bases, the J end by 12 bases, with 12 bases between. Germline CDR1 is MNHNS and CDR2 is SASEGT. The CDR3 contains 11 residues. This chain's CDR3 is CASRMTAVQHF. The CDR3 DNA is TGTGCCAGCAGAATGACAGCGGTCCAGCATTTT.

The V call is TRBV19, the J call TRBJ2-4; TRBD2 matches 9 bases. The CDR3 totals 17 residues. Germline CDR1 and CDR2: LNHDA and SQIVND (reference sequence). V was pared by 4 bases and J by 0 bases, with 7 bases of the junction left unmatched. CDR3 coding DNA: TGTGCCAGTAGTACCAACGCAGCGGGAGGAGCCAAAAACATTCAGTACTTC. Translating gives CASSTNAAGGAKNIQYF. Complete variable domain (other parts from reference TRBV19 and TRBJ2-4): DGGITQSPKYLFRKEGQNVTLSCEQNLNHDAMYWYRQDPGQGLRLIYYSQIVNDFQKGDIAEGYSVSREKKESFPLTVTSAQKNPTAFYLCASSTNAAGGAKNIQYFGAGTRLSVL.

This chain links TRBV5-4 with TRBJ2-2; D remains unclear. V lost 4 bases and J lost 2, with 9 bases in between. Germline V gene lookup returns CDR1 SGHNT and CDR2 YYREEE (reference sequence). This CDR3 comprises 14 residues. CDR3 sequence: CASSPGRNTGELFF. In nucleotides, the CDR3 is TGTGCCAGCAGCCCCGGGCGAAACACCGGGGAGCTGTTTTTT.

The CDR3 DNA sequence: TGTGCCAGCTCACTATGGGACACTCAAGAGACCCAGTACTTC. Protein product: CASSLWDTQETQYF. V and J are TRBV18 and TRBJ2-5, with D possibly matching TRBD1 (6 bases). CDR1 is KGHSH, CDR2 LQKENI, per germline. V lost 4 bases and J 2 bases, leaving 11 bases between the germline ends. The CDR3 sequence is 14 residues long.